This entry features one TCR beta chain sequence. Which antigen it targets is not known. There are no base qualities to consult, and no much larger clone falls within one base. This sample stems from a study of shared clonotypes between healthy human individuals (dated by TCRdb to about 2020). Regarding the study in general: Two women and a few men aged 18 to 49 years were included in the cohort. For each donor, three plates each were used for CD4 naive and CD4 memory, two plates were used for CD8 naive, and one plate was used for CD8 memory. To estimate repertoire size and how much clonotypes are shared between individuals, the study performed deep sequencing of blood TCR repertoires from roughly five healthy adults. To increase sequencing depth and limit assay-specific biases, TCR repertoire library preparation and sequencing were carried out by different laboratories using diverse techniques. Per donor, leukapheresis produced somewhere between about 0.94 and 10 billion PBMCs.

Using the deep immunoSEQ assay, TCR CDR3 regions were amplified from genomic DNA by multiplex PCR. Extracted genomic DNA from each cell subset was distributed evenly across all wells of several immunoSEQ 96-well plates, and each plate was treated as a replicate. For sorted subsets, about 200 ng genomic DNA, equal to 30,000 or so T cell genomes, was loaded into each replicate PCR. Purified libraries were measured with a Qubit 3.0 fluorometer, size-checked on a Bioanalyzer 2100, and measured again with the KAPA Library Quantification kit. Every immunoSEQ 96-well plate was sequenced on a separate single-read 150-cycle Illumina NextSeq 550 flow cell. As for how the authors treated the data: The immunoSEQ output contained only junctional sequences without quality scores, so filtering could not match that applied to full-length reads. To assign V/J genes and CDR3, sequences were annotated against IMGT germline references using PyIR, a Python wrapper for IgBLAST v1.9. Any read was removed if the V/J assignment was weak (E-value above 1e-6), the CDR3 was missing, or the read contained stop codons, out-of-frame junctions, or ambiguous translated residues. V3J clonotypes were defined as sequences sharing an identical inferred V gene, J gene, and CDR3 amino acid sequence. The percentage overlap between two repertoires was calculated by dividing the number of shared unique clonotypes by the size of the smaller repertoire. Richness of each repertoire was evaluated using RTK rarefaction, the Chao1 estimator, and Recon v2.1 estimates of unobserved clonotypes. Generation probabilities were computed with OLGA for all TCRbeta clonotypes obtained by the gDNA method from a few donors. The table comes from immuneACCESS by way of TCRdb, which keeps in-frame sequences with V and J called. Part of the clones is missing from these tables; in studies checked, under half for an unresolved V gene and the rest for unknown reasons. That table gives V, J and clone size, and the DNA gave D and trimming. Present in this sample are over 2,000,000 clones, around 95% of which were seen just once. The ten largest account for 1.5% to 2% of the sample.

CDR1 SGHNT and CDR2 YYREEE are derived from the germline V gene (reference sequence). The CDR3 contains 12 residues, cysteine and phenylalanine counted. The DNA shown is the 36-base CDR3, in frame from base 1. V is pared back by 4 bases and J by 7 bases, with 9 bases lying between the germline termini. For the CD8 naive samples, CD45RO-negative cells were positively selected for CCR7, yielding a CD45RA+CCR7+ population from which TemRA cells were excluded. The donors were healthy, HIV-negative adults with no recently reported acute infections or vaccinations. Only Caucasian adults living in Nashville, Tennessee, USA were represented among the donors. Blood was collected by leukapheresis, and PBMCs were isolated by Ficoll-Histopaque density gradient centrifugation and then cryopreserved in liquid nitrogen vapor phase. Purity and quantity of every magnetically sorted T cell population were checked by analytical flow cytometry. Genomic DNA was isolated from each sorted fraction and quantified by UV absorbance on a Nanodrop 2000c.

The study at large found these results: Clonotypes shared by all four sorted-subset donors showed higher generation probabilities than non-shared clonotypes. Sampling was restricted to blood, and TCR repertoires in tissues likely differ from the TCR repertoires found in blood. Naive subsets generally had larger estimated clonotype richness than memory subsets. Pairwise subsampling indicated that sequencing depth was expected to affect the degree of clonotype sharing among donors. Because the study included a small number of donors, the genetic and exposure-history diversity represented was limited. Rarefaction of sorted-subset datasets indicated incomplete sequencing despite the large sequencing depth. When four donors were compared, the shared fraction of clonotypes was roughly 5% for naive CD4, roughly 3.4% for naive CD8, more than 2% for memory CD4, and around 0.37% for memory CD8.

The sequenced sample was naive CD8+ T cells from PBMCs. Per the publication, the cell subset or site label means: CD45RA+CCR7+. This receptor chain uses TRBV5-4 and TRBJ2-1; the D gene is possibly TRBD2, with 5 bases matching. This receptor was obtained from a man between 18 and 35 years old in good health. Some clones in this sample may be carry-over from other donors' samples. The CDR3 reads as follows: CASSAGVNEQFF. In nucleotide form, the sequence is TGTGCCAGCAGCGCCGGGGTGAATGAGCAGTTCTTC.